The source of this TCR beta chain is a study of shared clonotypes between healthy human individuals. Study results and caveats: Sampling included only blood; tissue repertoires likely differ.

This table comes from immunoSEQ multiplex PCR, and its TCRdb copy is limited to in-frame clones, with some not included. Of about a million clones in the sample, 60% to 85% were seen once. Adults of Caucasian background living in Nashville, Tennessee made up all donors. A remark on this clone: What it binds is not known.

V was trimmed by 2 bases and J by 7 bases, leaving 16 bases between them. The CDR3 is 16 residues long. CDR1 is SGHRS and CDR2 is YFSETQ in the germline V gene. The rearrangement links TRBV5-1 to TRBJ1-6, with D unresolved. Sample: memory CD4+ T cells sorted from blood. The subset was: CD45RA-negative fraction. The TCR originated in a young man in good health. The chain's CDR3 is CASSFGQDLMNSPLHF. CDR3 coding DNA: TGCGCCAGCAGCTTCGGGCAGGATCTAATGAATTCACCCCTCCACTTT.